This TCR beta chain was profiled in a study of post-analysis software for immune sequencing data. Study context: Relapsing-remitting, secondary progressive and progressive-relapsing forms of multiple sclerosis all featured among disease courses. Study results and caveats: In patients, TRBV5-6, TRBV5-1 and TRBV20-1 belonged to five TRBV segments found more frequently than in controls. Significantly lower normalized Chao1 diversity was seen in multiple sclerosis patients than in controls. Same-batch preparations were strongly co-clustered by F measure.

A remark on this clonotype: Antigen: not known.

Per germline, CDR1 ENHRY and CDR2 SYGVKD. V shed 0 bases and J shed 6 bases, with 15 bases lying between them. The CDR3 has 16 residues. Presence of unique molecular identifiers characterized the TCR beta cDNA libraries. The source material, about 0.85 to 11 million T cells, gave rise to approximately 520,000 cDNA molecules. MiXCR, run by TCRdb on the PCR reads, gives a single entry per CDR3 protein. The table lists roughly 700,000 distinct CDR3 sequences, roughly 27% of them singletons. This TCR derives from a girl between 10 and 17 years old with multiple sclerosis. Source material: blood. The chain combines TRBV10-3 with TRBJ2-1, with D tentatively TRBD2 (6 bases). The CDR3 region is CAISESASEPRNEQFF. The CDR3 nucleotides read TGTGCCATCAGTGAGTCAGCTAGCGAGCCGCGCAATGAGCAGTTCTTC.